A selection of T cell receptor beta chains follows, all from one sample in a study of human T cells and chemical hapten exposure. MiXCR was run by TCRdb on the RACE reads, yielding one entry per CDR3 protein. Here the sample spans approximately 60,000 distinct CDR3 sequences, 11% being singletons. Here the sequenced sample was whole blood, taken in connection with sensitization to the hapten diphenylcyclopropenone (DPC). The source is a middle-aged woman with alopecia areata. Some clones in this sample may be carry-over from other donors' samples. Both conserved end residues are trimmed from each CDR3.

TRBJ1-1 TRBV20-1 SARELPDTPF
TRBJ2-7 TRBV11-2 ASSAHNRVSPAPGYEQY
TRBJ1-6 TRBV20-1 SARTDYNSPLH
TRBJ2-7 TRBV20-1 SARDLGRSYEQY
TRBJ2-5 TRBV7-3 ASSSPGQEETQY
TRBJ1-1 TRBV10-1 ASSRTGGEGNTEAF
TRBJ2-5 TRBV7-2 ASSLEGTAGVGKTQY
TRBJ1-5 TRBV7-9 ASSRAGEKPQH
TRBJ2-1 TRBV7-2 ASSTLLLLDSSDEQF
TRBJ2-5 TRBV7-2 TSGPGAGQETQY
TRBJ2-5 TRBV7-6 ASSLLQMGETQY
TRBJ1-1 TRBV18 ASSLRDRGTEAF
TRBJ1-2 TRBV7-9 ASSLGQGANYGYT
TRBJ1-6 TRBV7-8 ASSLDGASSYNSPLH
TRBJ1-2 TRBV18 ASSPADRGHGYT
TRBJ2-1 TRBV7-3 ASSLSPRGGVDYNEQF
TRBJ2-5 TRBV3-1 ASSQLPGTGFRGETQY
TRBJ1-5 TRBV7-6 ASSLAGYSNQPQH
TRBJ2-1 TRBV6-2/TRBV6-3 ASSYSDEQF
TRBJ2-7 TRBV18 ASSPGNPYEQY